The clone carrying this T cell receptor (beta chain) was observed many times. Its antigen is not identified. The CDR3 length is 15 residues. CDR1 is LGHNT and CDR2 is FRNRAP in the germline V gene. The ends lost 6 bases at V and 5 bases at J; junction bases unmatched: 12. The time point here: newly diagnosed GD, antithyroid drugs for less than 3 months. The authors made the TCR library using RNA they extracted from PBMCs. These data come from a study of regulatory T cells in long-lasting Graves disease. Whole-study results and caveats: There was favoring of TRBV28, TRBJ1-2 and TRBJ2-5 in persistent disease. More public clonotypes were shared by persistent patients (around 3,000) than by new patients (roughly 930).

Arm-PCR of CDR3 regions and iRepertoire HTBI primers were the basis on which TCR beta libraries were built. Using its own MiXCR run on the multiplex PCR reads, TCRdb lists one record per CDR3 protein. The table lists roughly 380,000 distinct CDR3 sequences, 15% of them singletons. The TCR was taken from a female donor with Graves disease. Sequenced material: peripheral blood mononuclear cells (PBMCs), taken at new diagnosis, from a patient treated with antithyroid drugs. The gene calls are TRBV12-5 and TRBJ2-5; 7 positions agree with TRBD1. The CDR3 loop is CASGTGVSMEETQYF. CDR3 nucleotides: TGTGCTAGTGGAACAGGGGTCTCTATGGAGGAGACCCAGTACTTC.